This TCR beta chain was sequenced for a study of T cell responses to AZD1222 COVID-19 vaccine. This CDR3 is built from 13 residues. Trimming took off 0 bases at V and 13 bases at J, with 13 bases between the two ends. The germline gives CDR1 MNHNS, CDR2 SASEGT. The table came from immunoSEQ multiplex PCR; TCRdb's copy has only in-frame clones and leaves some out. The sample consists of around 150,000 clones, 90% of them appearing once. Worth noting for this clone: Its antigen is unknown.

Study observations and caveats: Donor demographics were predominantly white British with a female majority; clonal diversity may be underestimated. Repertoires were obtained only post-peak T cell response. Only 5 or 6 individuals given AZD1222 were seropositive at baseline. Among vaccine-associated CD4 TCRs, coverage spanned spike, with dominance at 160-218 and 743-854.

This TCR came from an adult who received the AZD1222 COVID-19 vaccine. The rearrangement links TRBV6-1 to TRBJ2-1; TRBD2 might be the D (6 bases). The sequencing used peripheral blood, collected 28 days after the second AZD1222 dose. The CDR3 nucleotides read TGTGCCAGCAGTGAAGCCAAGACTAGAGACCAGTTCTTC. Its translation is CASSEAKTRDQFF.